This paragraph reports one TCR beta chain. Its antigen is still unknown. The table came from immunoSEQ multiplex PCR; TCRdb's copy has only in-frame clones and leaves some out. The sample holds tens of thousands of clones, 75% to 80% seen once. The data derive from a study of T cells in narcolepsy. Study context: Enrolled donors included narcolepsy type 1 or type 2 patients and healthy controls.

CDR3 length equals 15 residues. V lost 6 bases, J lost 4 bases, and 18 bases lay in between. CDR1 MDHEN and CDR2 SYDVKM come from the germline V gene. Study findings and constraints: Blood of same and different patients, but not healthy controls, reportedly held recurring autoreactive clonotypes. Autoreactive clone sequences were missing from some blood memory CD4+ repertoires. HCRT-specific and TRIB2-specific autoreactive clonotypes appeared among same-patient CSF and blood CD4+ clonotypes.

Source material: CD45RA- memory CD4+ T cells from PBMCs. The receptor comes from a human donor with narcolepsy. This sequence joins TRBV28 and TRBJ2-5; D remains unclear. Here the CDR3 reads CASRSPLSPRETQYF. CDR3 nucleotide sequence: TGTGCCAGCAGATCGCCGTTAAGTCCTCGAGAGACCCAGTACTTC.